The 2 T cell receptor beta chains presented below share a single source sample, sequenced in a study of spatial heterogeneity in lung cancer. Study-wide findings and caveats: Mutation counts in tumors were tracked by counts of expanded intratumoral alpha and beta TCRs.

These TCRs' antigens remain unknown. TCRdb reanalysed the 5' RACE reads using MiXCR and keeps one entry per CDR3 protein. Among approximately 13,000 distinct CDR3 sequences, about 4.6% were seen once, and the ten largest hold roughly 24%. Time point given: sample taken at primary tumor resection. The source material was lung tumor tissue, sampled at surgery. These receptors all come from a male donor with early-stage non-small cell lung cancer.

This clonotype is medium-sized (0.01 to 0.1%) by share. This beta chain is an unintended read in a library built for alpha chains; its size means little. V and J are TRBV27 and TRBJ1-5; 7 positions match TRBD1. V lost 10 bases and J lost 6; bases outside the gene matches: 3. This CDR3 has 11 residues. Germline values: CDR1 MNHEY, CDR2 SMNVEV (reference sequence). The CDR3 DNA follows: TGTGCCAATAGGGGGCTTCAGCCCCAGCATTTT. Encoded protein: CANRGLQPQHF.

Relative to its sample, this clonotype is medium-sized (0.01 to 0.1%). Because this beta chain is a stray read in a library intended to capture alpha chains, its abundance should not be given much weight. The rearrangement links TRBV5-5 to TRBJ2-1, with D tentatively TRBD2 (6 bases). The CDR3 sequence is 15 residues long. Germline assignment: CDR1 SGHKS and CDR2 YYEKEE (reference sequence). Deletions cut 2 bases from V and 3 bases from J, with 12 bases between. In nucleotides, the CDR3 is TGTGCCAGCAGCTTTCGGCCCGGGGGCTACAATGAGCAGTTCTTC. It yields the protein CASSFRPGGYNEQFF.